The 3 T cell receptor beta chains given below trace back to one sample, sequenced in a study of blood T cell repertoires in COVID-19 (dated by TCRdb to the early 2020s). Library generation was performed with the immunoSEQ multiplex PCR assay. Here the immuneACCESS table is served through TCRdb, limited to in-frame sequences with V and J called. Missing clones are a known gap in these copies; in checked studies unresolved V genes cover under half, and the rest lacks a known reason. The sample includes about 310,000 clones, with roughly nine tenths observed a single time. The ten largest clones add up to roughly a tenth of the sample. The material sequenced was PBMCs or T cells enriched from blood (not recorded which). Source of these receptors: a woman aged 25 to 39 who had recovered from COVID-19.

V and J are TRBV6-5 and TRBJ1-2; D might be TRBD1 (6 bases). Trimming removed 5 bases at V and 7 bases at J, with 14 bases between. Germline values: CDR1 MNHEY, CDR2 SVGAGI. The CDR3 extends over 13 amino acids. The CDR3 DNA sequence: TGTGCCAGCAGTAAGGGACACTCAACTGGCTACACCTTC. Translating it yields CASSKGHSTGYTF.

This chain uses TRBV27 with TRBJ2-3; TRBD2 might be the D (6 bases). The germline CDR1 and CDR2 sequences are MNHEY and SMNVEV (reference sequence). The germline V and J ends were trimmed by 3 bases and 3 bases, with 7 bases remaining between them. The CDR3 sequence is 13 residues long. The CDR3 sequence is CASSLGGTDTQYF. Written as DNA, the CDR3 is TGTGCCAGCAGTTTGGGGGGTACAGATACGCAGTATTTT.

The V call is TRBV28, the J call TRBJ1-3; 9 bases map to TRBD1. Germline lookup yields CDR1 MDHEN and CDR2 SYDVKM. Trimming at V came to 3 bases and at J to 3 bases, leaving 6 bases not matched to a gene. There are 16 residues in the CDR3. The DNA for the CDR3 is TGTGCCAGCAGTTTGGTACAGGGGGCTGATGGAAACACCATATATTTT. It encodes CASSLVQGADGNTIYF.